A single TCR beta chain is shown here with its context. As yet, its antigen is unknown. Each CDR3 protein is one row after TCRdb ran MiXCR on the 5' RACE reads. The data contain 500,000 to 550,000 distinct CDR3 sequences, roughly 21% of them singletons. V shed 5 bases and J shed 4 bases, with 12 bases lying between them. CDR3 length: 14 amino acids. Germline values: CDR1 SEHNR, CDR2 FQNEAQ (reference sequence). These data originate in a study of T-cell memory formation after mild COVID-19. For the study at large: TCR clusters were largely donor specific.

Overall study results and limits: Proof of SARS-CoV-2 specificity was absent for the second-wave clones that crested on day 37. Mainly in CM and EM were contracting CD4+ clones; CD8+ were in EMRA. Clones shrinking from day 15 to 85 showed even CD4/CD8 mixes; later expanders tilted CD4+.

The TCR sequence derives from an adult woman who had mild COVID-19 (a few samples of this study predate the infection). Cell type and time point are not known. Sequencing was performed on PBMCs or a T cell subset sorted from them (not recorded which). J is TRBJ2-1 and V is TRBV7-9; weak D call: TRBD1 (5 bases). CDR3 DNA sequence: TGTGCCAGCAGCCGGAATACAGGTTACAATGAGCAGTTCTTC. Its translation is CASSRNTGYNEQFF. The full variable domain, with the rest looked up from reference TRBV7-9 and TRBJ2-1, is DTGVSQNPRHKITKRGQNVTFRCDPISEHNRLYWYRQTLGQGPEFLTYFQNEAQLEKSRLLSDRFSAERPKGSFSTLEIQRTEQGDSAMYLCASSRNTGYNEQFFGPGTRLTVL.